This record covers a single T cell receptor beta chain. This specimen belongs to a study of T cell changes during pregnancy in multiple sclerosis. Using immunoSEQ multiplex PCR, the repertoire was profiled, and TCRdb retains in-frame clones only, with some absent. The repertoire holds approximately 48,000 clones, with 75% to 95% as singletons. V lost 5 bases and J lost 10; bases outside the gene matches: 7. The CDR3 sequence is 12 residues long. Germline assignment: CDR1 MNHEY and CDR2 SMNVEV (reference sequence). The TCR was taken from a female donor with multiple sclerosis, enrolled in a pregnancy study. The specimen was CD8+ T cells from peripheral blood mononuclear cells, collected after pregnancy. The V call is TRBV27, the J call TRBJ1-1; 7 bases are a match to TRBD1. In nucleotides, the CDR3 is TGTGCCAGCAGTCCCGGGACAGAACCAGCTTTCTTT. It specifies CASSPGTEPAFF.